This TCR beta chain emerged from a study of T cells expressing NK-cell markers. Study-level points and caveats: Several of the donors carried dominant NKG2C+ clonotypes that took up about 1.0-7.0% of their CD8+ T cells.

A word on this clonotype: Its antigen is unknown.

CDR1 and CDR2 from the germline V gene are SGDLS and YYNGEE. CDR3 size: 15 residues. Each CDR3 protein gets one entry in TCRdb, which reprocessed the 5' RACE reads and gives no DNA. Here the sample table reports 350,000 to 450,000 distinct CDR3 sequences. The TCR was taken from a man aged 18 to 69 in good health. The source material was blood T cells: a sorted CD56 or NKG2C T cell subset, CD4+ or CD8+ T cells, or bulk PBMC T cells (not recorded which). The genes are TRBV9 and TRBJ2-5; TCRdb's D call, TRBD1, is unchecked because there is no DNA. CDR3 protein: CASSPGTGGKETQYF.